The subject of this entry is one TCR beta chain. With 6 bases clipped from V and 2 bases from J, the junction kept 7 bases outside the gene matches. The CDR3 totals 15 residues. From germline, CDR1 is SGHVS and CDR2 FQNEAQ. The assay was immunoSEQ multiplex PCR, and TCRdb's table has in-frame clones only and misses some. This table has around 100,000 clones, about 88% appearing once. The data were obtained in a study of OX40 agonist ivuxolimab in advanced cancers. This clonotype was sampled from an adult with an advanced solid tumor such as melanoma, head and neck, liver or kidney cancer. This sequence joins TRBV7-8 and TRBJ2-3; 8 bases line up with TRBD1. The source material was CD4+ or CD8+ T cells sorted from blood, sampled in a trial of the OX40 agonist ivuxolimab. The CDR3 nucleotides are TGTGCCAGCAGTTCCGGACAGGGAATCACAGATACGCAGTATTTT. Its translation is CASSSGQGITDTQYF.